A single sample gave rise to the 11 T cell receptor beta chains below, sequenced in a study of spatial heterogeneity in lung cancer. TCRdb ran MiXCR on the 5' RACE reads and lists one entry per CDR3 protein. The profile shows tens of thousands of distinct CDR3 sequences, 3.5% to 5.5% of them singletons. Specified time point: sample taken at primary tumor resection. From tumor, nontumor lung or frozen PBMC, whole RNA was taken unsorted for sequencing. The source was PBMCs, collected at surgery. These receptors all stem from a male donor with early-stage non-small cell lung cancer.

This clonotype was seen repeatedly, ten times or more. CDR3 loop: CASSTDGLAAIQETQYF. DNA for the CDR3: TGTGCCAGTAGTACCGACGGACTAGCGGCTATACAAGAGACCCAGTACTTC. V usage is TRBV19 and J usage is TRBJ2-5; 10 positions agree with TRBD2. Germline lookup yields CDR1 LNHDA and CDR2 SQIVND (reference sequence). V was clipped by 4 bases and J by 2 bases; unmatched bases: 10. This CDR3 has 17 amino acids. The variable domain in full, with the rest retrieved from reference TRBV19 and TRBJ2-5, is DGGITQSPKYLFRKEGQNVTLSCEQNLNHDAMYWYRQDPGQGLRLIYYSQIVNDFQKGDIAEGYSVSREKKESFPLTVTSAQKNPTAFYLCASSTDGLAAIQETQYFGPGTRLLVL.

This clonotype has at least ten counts. The chain combines TRBV6-6 with TRBJ2-2; D is possibly TRBD1 or TRBD2 (6 bases each). The CDR3 totals 16 residues. Germline CDR1 and CDR2: MNHNY and SVGAGI (reference sequence). V was clipped by 6 bases and J by 4 bases, with 18 bases between them. DNA of the CDR3: TGTGCCAGCAGCCCCTTACAGAGGGGGGCCACCGGGGAGCTGTTTTTT. It specifies CASSPLQRGATGELFF.

This clonotype was recorded many times. The CDR3 protein is CARTPGYYGYTF. The CDR3 region has the DNA TGTGCCAGGACCCCCGGTTACTATGGCTACACCTTC. V usage is TRBV6-1 and J usage is TRBJ1-2, with D unclear. This CDR3 comprises 12 residues. V was pared by 9 bases and J by 3 bases, with 11 bases between. Germline-derived CDR1 and CDR2 are MNHNS and SASEGT.

This clonotype was detected many times. The V and J genes are TRBV29-1 and TRBJ2-5; D is perhaps TRBD1 (7 bases). Trimming took off 6 bases at V and 4 bases at J, with 21 bases between the two ends. The CDR3 contains 15 residues. Germline V gene data show CDR1 as SQVTM and CDR2 as ANQGSEA. Here the CDR3 DNA reads TGCAGCGTCGTCTATTACCGACAGGGAGGAGAGACCCAGTACTTC. This translates into CSVVYYRQGGETQYF.

Many counts were recorded for this clonotype. The chain links TRBV11-2 to TRBJ2-7; 7 bases fit TRBD2. The CDR3 contains 15 residues. The germline V gene encodes CDR1 SGHAT and CDR2 FQNNGV. V trimming: 5 bases; J trimming: 5 bases; junction bases outside the gene matches: 12. CDR3 coding DNA: TGTGCCAGCAGCCTTGGGACTACTTTTACCCACGAGCAGTACTTC. Protein sequence: CASSLGTTFTHEQYF. The full variable domain, completed using reference TRBV11-2 and TRBJ2-7, is EAGVAQSPRYKIIEKRQSVAFWCNPISGHATLYWYQQILGQGPKLLIQFQNNGVVDDSQLPKDRFSAERLKGVDSTLKIQPAKLEDSAVYLCASSLGTTFTHEQYFGPGTRLTVT.

This clonotype was found many times. The rearrangement links TRBV11-2 to TRBJ2-3, with TRBD2 matching 12 bases. V trimming: 7 bases; J trimming: 3 bases; junction bases outside the gene matches: 11. The CDR3 has 17 amino acids. The germline gives CDR1 SGHAT, CDR2 FQNNGV. Here the CDR3 DNA reads TGTGCCAGCACCATCAGGACTAGCGGGGATGGAACAGATACGCAGTATTTT. Amino acid sequence: CASTIRTSGDGTDTQYF. The full variable domain, its missing parts supplied by reference TRBV11-2 and TRBJ2-3, is EAGVAQSPRYKIIEKRQSVAFWCNPISGHATLYWYQQILGQGPKLLIQFQNNGVVDDSQLPKDRFSAERLKGVDSTLKIQPAKLEDSAVYLCASTIRTSGDGTDTQYFGPGTRLTVL.

This clonotype was recorded at least ten times. This chain links TRBV2 with TRBJ1-2, with 8 bases identical to TRBD1. The V and J ends lost 5 bases and 2 bases, in that order; junction bases with no gene match: 7. In germline, CDR1 is SNHLY, CDR2 FYNNEI. The CDR3 spans 15 residues. The CDR3 here is CASSMRTGLNYGYTF. DNA for the CDR3: TGTGCCAGCAGTATGAGGACAGGGTTGAACTATGGCTACACCTTC.

This clonotype occurred many times. This sequence joins TRBV9 and TRBJ2-1, with 8 positions matching TRBD1. The CDR3 extends over 16 amino acids. Germline values: CDR1 SGDLS, CDR2 YYNGEE. Losses at the gene ends were 0 bases for V and 4 bases for J; bases not matched to a gene: 6. The CDR3 nucleotides read TGTGCCAGCAGCGTAGTCCCAGGGGGCGGGTACAATGAGCAGTTCTTC. This translates into CASSVVPGGGYNEQFF.

The rearrangement joins TRBV12-3 or TRBV12-4 to TRBJ2-3, with D unclear. The V end was cut by 5 bases, the J end by 2 bases, with 14 bases between. The CDR3 totals 15 residues. The DNA for the CDR3 is TGTGCCAGCAGTCCTTTTAGAGATGCCACAGATACGCAGTATTTT. Protein: CASSPFRDATDTQYF.

This clonotype was observed many times. The chain links TRBV10-3 to TRBJ1-6; D not resolved. V was pared by 0 bases and J by 6 bases, with 9 bases between. The CDR3 extends over 15 amino acids. Germline assignment: CDR1 ENHRY and CDR2 SYGVKD. The CDR3 loop is CAISESGQLNSPLHF. The CDR3 region has the DNA TGTGCCATCAGTGAGTCTGGGCAGCTTAATTCACCCCTCCACTTT.

In its sample, this clonotype was seen a few times. The chain links TRBV7-2 to TRBJ2-3; 7 bases fit TRBD2. The CDR3 sequence is 17 residues long. Germline V gene data show CDR1 as SGHTA and CDR2 as FQGNSA. After removal of 1 base from V and 2 bases from J, the junction contained 9 bases not matched to a gene. CDR3 sequence: CASSLGASGTNTDTQYF. Written as DNA, the CDR3 is TGTGCCAGCAGCTTAGGGGCTAGCGGCACCAACACAGATACGCAGTATTTT.